This T cell receptor beta chain originates from a study of blood T cell repertoires in COVID-19. The junction had 5 bases not matched to a gene; V was cut back by 1 base and J by 0 bases. The CDR3 is made up of 16 amino acids. CDR1 is SGHTA and CDR2 is FQGNSA in the germline V gene. Donors in Cohort 3 who had recovered were those with two negative PCRs, healthcare professional clearance, or resolution of their symptoms. As processed by the authors: From reference gene primer amplification, estimates of nucleated cell counts were derived. The protocol was immunoSEQ multiplex PCR, while the TCRdb copy is restricted to in-frame clones and leaves out a portion. V and J calls and clone size are given by that table; D and trimming were obtained from the DNA. The sample consists of approximately 400,000 clones, around 86% of them appearing once.

The sample taken for sequencing was PBMCs or T cells enriched from blood (not recorded which). The rearrangement uses TRBV7-2 and TRBJ1-2; 7 positions match TRBD1. The TCR was taken from a woman aged 45-59 years who had recovered from COVID-19. This chain's CDR3 is CASSLGGTAANYGYTF. CDR3 DNA: TGTGCCAGCAGCTTAGGGGGGACAGCCGCTAACTATGGCTACACCTTC. Filled out from reference TRBV7-2 and TRBJ1-2, the complete variable domain reads GAGVSQSPSNKVTEKGKDVELRCDPISGHTALYWYRQSLGQGLEFLIYFQGNSAPDKSGLPSDRFSAERTGGSVSTLTIQRTQQEDSAVYLCASSLGGTAANYGYTFGSGTRLTVV.